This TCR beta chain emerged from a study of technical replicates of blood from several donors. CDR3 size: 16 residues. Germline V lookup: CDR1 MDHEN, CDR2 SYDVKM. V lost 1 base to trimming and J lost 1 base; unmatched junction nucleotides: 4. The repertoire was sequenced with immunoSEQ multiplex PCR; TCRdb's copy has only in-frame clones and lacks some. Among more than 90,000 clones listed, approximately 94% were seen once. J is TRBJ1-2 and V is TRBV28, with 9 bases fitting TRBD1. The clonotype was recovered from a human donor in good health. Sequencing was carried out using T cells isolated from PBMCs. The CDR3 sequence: CASSLLTGQGNYGYTF. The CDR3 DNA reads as TGTGCCAGCAGTTTATTGACGGGACAGGGTAACTATGGCTACACCTTC.